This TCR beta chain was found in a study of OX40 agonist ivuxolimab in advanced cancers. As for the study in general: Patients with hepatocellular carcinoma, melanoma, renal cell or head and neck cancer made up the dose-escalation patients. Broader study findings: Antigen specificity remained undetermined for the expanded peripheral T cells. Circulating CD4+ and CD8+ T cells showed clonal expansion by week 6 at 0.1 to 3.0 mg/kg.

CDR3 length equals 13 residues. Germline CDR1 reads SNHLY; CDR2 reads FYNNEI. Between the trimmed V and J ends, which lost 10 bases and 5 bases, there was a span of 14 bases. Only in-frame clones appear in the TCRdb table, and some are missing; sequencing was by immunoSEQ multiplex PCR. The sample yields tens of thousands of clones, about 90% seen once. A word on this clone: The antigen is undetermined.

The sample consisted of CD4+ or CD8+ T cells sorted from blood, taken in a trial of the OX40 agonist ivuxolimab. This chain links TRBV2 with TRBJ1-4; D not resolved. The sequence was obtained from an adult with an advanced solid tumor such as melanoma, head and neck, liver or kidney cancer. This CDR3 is CATRPSLNEKLFF. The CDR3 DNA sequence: TGTGCCACCAGGCCAAGTCTGAATGAAAAACTGTTTTTT.